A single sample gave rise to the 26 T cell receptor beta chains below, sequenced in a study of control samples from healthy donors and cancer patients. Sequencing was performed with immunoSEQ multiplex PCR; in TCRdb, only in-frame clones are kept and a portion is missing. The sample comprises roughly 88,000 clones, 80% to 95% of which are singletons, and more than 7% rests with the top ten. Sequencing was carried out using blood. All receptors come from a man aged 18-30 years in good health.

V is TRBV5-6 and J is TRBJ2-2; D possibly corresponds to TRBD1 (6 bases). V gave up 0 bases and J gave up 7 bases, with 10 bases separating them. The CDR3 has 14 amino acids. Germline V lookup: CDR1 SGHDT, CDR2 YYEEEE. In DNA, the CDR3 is TGTGCCAGCAGCTTGGAGGGGGTAGGCGGGGAGCTGTTTTTT. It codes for CASSLEGVGGELFF.

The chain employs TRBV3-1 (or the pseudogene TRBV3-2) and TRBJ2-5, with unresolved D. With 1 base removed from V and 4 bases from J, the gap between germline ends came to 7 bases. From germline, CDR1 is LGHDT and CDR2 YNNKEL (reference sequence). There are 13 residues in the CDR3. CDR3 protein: CASSQGPVETQYF. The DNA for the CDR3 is TGTGCCAGCAGCCAAGGACCCGTAGAGACCCAGTACTTC.

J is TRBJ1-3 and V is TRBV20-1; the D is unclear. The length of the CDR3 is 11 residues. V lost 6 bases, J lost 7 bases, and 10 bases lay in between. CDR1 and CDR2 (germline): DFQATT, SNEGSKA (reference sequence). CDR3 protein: CSAPDGNTIYF. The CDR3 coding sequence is TGCAGTGCCCCGGATGGGAACACCATATATTTT.

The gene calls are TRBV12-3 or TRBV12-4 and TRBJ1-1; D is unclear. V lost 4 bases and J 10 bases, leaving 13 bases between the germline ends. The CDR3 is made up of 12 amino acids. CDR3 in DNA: TGTGCCAGCAGTTCAAAGCGGGCAGGAGCTTTCTTT. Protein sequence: CASSSKRAGAFF.

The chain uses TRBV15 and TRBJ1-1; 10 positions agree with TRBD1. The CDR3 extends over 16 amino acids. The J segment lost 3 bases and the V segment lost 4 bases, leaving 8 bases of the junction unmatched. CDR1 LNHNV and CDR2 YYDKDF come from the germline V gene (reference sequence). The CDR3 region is CATSTDRGRRDTEAFF. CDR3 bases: TGTGCCACCAGCACCGACAGGGGGCGCAGGGACACTGAAGCTTTCTTT.

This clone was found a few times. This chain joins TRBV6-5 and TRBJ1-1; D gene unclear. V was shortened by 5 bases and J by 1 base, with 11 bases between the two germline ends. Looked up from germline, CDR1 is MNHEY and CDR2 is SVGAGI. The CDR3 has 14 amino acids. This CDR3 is CASSRHRQNTEAFF. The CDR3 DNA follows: TGTGCCAGCAGTCGACACAGACAGAACACTGAAGCTTTCTTT.

The CDR3 DNA follows: TGTGCCAGCTCACCAAGAGGGCAAGAGACCCAGTACTTC. Its translation: CASSPRGQETQYF. This chain joins TRBV18 and TRBJ2-5; weak D call: TRBD2 (5 bases). This CDR3 is built from 13 residues. Trimming removed 2 bases from V and 2 bases from J, with 6 bases in between. Germline V CDR1 and CDR2: KGHSH, LQKENI.

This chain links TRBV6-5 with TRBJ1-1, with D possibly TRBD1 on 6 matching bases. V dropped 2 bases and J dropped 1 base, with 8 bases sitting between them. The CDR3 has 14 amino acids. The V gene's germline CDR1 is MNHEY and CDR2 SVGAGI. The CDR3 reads CASSYTTGNTEAFF. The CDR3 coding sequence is TGTGCCAGCAGTTACACGACAGGGAACACTGAAGCTTTCTTT.

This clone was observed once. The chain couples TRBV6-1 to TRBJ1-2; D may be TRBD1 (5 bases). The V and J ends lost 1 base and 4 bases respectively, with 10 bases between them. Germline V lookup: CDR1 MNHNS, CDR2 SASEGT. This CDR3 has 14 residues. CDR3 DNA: TGTGCCAGCAGTGAAGAAACAGGAAGCTATGGCTACACCTTC. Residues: CASSEETGSYGYTF.

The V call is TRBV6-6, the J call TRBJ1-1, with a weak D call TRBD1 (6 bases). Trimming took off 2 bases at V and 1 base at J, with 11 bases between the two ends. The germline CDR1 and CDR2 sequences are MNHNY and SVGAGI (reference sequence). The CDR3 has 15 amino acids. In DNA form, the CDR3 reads TGTGCCAGCAGTTACCTTACAGGGACGAACACTGAAGCTTTCTTT. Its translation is CASSYLTGTNTEAFF.

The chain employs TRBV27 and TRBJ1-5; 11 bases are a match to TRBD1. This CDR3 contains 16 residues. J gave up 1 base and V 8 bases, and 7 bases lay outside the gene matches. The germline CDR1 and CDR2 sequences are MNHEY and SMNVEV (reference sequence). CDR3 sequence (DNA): TGTGCCAGCGCCCCAGGACAGGGGGCCAGCAATCAGCCCCAGCATTTT. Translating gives CASAPGQGASNQPQHF.

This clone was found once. The DNA of the CDR3 is TGTGCCAGCAGCTTAACAGGGGAGGGCTATGGCTACACCTTC. Translating gives CASSLTGEGYGYTF. This chain joins TRBV7-9 and TRBJ1-2, with TRBD1 identical over 7 bases. Germline V gene sequence: CDR1 SEHNR, CDR2 FQNEAQ (reference sequence). The CDR3 runs 14 residues. The trim removed 2 bases at V and 4 bases at J, leaving 4 bases unmatched.

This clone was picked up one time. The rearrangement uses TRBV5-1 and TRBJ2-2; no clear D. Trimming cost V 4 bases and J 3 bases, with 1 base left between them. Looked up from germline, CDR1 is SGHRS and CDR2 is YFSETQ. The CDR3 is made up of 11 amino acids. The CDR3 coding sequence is TGCGCCAGCAGCCACACCGGGGAGCTGTTTTTT. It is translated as CASSHTGELFF.

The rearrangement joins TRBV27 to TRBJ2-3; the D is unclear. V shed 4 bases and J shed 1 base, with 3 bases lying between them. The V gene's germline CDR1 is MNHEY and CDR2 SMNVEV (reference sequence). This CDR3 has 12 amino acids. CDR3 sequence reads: CASSSRTDTQYF. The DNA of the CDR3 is TGTGCCAGCAGTTCCCGCACAGATACGCAGTATTTT.

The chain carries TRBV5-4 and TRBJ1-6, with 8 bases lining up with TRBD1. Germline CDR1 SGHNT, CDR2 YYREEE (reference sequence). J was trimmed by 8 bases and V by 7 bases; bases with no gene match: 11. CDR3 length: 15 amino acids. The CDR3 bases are TGTGCCAGCGGAGGATCAGGGGGCGATGATTCACCCCTCCACTTT. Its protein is CASGGSGGDDSPLHF.

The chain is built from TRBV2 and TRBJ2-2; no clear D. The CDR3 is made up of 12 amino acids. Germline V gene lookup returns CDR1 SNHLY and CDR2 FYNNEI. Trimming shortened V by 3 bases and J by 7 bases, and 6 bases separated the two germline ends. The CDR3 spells CASSEDLGELFF. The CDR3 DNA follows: TGTGCCAGCAGTGAGGATCTCGGGGAGCTGTTTTTT.

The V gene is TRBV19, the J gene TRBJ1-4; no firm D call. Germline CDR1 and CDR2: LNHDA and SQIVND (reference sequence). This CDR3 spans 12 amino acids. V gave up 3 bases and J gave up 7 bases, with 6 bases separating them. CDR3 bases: TGTGCCAGTAGTATCGTCCGTGAAAAACTGTTTTTT. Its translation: CASSIVREKLFF.

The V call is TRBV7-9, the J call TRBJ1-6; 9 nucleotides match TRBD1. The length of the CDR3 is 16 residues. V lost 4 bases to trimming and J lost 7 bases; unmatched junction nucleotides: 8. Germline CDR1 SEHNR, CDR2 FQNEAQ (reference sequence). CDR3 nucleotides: TGTGCCAGCAGCTCCCTACAGGGGGCGTCGAATTCACCCCTCCACTTT. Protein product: CASSSLQGASNSPLHF.

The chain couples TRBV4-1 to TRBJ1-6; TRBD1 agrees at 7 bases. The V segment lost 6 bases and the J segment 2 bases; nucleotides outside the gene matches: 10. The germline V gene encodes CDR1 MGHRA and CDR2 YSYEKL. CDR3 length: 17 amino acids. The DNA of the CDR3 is TGCGCCAGCAGGCTTATCCCAGGGGGTCCCTATAATTCACCCCTCCACTTT. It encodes CASRLIPGGPYNSPLHF.

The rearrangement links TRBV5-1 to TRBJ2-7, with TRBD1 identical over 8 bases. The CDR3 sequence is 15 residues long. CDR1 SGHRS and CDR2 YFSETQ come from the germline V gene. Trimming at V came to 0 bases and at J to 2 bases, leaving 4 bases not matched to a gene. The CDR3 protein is CASSLETGGTYEQYF. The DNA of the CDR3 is TGCGCCAGCAGCTTGGAAACAGGGGGAACCTACGAGCAGTACTTC.

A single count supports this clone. The CDR3 region has the DNA TGTGCCAGCAGCTCCAACACCGGGGAGCTGTTTTTT. Its translation is CASSSNTGELFF. V and J are TRBV9 and TRBJ2-2; D is ambiguous. Trimming cost V 4 bases and J 2 bases, with 3 bases left between them. Looked up from germline, CDR1 is SGDLS and CDR2 is YYNGEE. The CDR3 runs 12 residues.

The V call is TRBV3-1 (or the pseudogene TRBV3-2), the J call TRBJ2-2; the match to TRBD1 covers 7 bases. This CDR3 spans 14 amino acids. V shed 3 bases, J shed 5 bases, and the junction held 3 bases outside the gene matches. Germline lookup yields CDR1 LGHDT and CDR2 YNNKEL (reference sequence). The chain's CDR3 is CASSQEQGTGELFF. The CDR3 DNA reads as TGTGCCAGCAGCCAGGAACAGGGGACCGGGGAGCTGTTTTTT.

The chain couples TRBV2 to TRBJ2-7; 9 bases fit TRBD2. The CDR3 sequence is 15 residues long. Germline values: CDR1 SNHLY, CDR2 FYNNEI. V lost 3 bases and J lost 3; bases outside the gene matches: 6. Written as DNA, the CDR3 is TGTGCCAGCAGTGATCCTAGCGGGGTTATCTACGAGCAGTACTTC. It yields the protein CASSDPSGVIYEQYF. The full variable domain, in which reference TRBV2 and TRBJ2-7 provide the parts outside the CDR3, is EPEVTQTPSHQVTQMGQEVILRCVPISNHLYFYWYRQILGQKVEFLVSFYNNEISEKSEIFDDQFSVERPDGSNFTLKIRSTKLEDSAMYFCASSDPSGVIYEQYFGPGTRLTVT.

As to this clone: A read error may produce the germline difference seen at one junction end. The CDR3 bases are TGTGCCAGCAGCAAACCCGGGACAGGGACTAAGTATGGCTACACCTTC. Translation: CASSKPGTGTKYGYTF. V gene TRBV5-8 combines with J gene TRBJ1-2, with 9 bases matching TRBD1. The CDR3 runs to 16 residues. Looked up from germline, CDR1 is SGHTS and CDR2 is YDEGEE.

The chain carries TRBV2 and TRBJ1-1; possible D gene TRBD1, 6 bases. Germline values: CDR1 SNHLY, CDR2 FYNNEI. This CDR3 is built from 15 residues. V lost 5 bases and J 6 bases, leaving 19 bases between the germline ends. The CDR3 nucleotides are TGTGCCAGCAGTTCCACAGGGTTTAGGGGTCCTGAAGCTTTCTTT. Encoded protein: CASSSTGFRGPEAFF.

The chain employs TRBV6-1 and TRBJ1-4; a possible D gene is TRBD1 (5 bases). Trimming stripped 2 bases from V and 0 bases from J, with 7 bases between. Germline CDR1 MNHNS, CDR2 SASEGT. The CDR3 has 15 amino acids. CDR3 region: CASSEQGATNEKLFF. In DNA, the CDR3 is TGTGCCAGCAGTGAACAGGGCGCAACTAATGAAAAACTGTTTTTT.